This T cell receptor (beta chain) is from a study of vaccination and CD4 T cells after COVID-19. Study at large: The convalescents included six males and four females, and among them two were Hispanic while seven were Caucasian.

On this clonotype: Its antigen is still unknown.

The Oncomine TCR Beta short-read assay was applied to DNA of cultured CD4+ T cells. TCRdb redid the calling of the PCR reads with MiXCR, one entry per CDR3 protein. The sample lists 6,500 to 10,000 distinct CDR3 sequences; approximately 51% were seen once. Described treatment: roughly nine-day PBMC culture with coronavirus spike peptide pools or control peptides (ViraFEST assay). The collection of CD4+ T cells from the unexposed donor took place before the COVID-19 pandemic (2011-2018). Medium was half-exchanged with fresh IL-2 medium on days 3 and 7. Germline CDR1 reads LNHDA; CDR2 reads SQIVND (reference sequence). This CDR3 is 15 amino acids long. V lost 2 bases to trimming and J lost 4 bases; unmatched junction nucleotides: 2.

The V gene is TRBV19, the J gene TRBJ2-3; 11 bases are a match to TRBD2. Sequenced sample: CD4+ T cells from blood, cultured in vitro. This clonotype originated in a human donor in good health. The CDR3 here is CASSISSGRADTQYF. In nucleotides, the CDR3 is TGTGCCAGTAGTATAAGTAGCGGGAGGGCAGATACGCAGTATTTT.